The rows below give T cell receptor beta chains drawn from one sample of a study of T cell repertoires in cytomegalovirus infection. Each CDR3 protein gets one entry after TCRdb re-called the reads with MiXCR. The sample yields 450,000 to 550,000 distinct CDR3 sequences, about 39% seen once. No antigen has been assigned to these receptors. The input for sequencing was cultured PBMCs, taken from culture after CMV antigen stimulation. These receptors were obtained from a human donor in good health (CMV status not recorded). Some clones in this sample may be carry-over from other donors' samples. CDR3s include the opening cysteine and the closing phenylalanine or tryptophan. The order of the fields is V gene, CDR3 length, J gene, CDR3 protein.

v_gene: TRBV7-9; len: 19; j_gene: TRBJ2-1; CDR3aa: CASSPPFSGDFSSYNEQFF
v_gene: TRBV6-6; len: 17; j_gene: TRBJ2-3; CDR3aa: CASSSPPAGADTDTQYF
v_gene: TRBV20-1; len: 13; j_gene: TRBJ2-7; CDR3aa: CRIGRFKDYEQYF
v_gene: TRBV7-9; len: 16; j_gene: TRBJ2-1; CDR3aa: CASSPPRGSGGDEQFF
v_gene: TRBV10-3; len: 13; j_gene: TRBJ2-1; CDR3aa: CATVGQRYNEQFF
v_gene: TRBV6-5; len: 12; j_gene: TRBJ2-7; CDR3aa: CASSRLPGEQYF
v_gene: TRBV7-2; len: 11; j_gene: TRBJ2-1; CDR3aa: CASSPFYEQFF
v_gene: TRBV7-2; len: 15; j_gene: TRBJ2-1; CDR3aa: CASSLGGIPYNEQFF
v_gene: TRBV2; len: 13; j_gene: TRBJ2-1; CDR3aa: CASSDRAGNEQFF
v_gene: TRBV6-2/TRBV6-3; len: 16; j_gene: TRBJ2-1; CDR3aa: CASSSHVPRAYNEQFF
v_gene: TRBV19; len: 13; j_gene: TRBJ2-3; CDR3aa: CASSTYGPDTQYF
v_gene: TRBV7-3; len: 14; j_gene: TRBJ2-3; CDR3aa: CASSLDRPLDTQYF
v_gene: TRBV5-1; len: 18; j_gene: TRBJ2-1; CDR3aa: CASSLDGTASRIYNEQFF
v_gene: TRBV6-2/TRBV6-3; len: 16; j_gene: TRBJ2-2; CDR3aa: CASSPSGVDHTGELFF
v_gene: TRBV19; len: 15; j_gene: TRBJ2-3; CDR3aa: CASSIRVRGQDTQYF
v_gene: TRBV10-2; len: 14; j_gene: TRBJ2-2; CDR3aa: CASTVSEIPGELFF
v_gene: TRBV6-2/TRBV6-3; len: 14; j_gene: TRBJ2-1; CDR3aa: CASSYHRPGEKQFF
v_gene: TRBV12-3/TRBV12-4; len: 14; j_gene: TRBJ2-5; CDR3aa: CASKGWAEEETQYF
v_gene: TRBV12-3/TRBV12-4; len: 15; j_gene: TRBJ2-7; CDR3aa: CASSSLTSGRAEQYF
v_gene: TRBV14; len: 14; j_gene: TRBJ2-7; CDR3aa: CASSQGHGPYEQYF
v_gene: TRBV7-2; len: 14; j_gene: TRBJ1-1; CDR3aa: CASSGFKGHSEAFF
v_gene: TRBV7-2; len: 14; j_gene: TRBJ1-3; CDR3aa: CASSGWVAGNTIYF
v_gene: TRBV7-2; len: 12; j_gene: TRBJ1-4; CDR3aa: CASSEQGAQLFF
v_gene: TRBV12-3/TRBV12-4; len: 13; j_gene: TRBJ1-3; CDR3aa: CASRSSSGNTLYF
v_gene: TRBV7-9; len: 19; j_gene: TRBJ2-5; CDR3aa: CASSSRWGLAGVVGETQYF
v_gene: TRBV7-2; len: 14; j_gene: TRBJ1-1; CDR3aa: CASSFDRGYTEAFF
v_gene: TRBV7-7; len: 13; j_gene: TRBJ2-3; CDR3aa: CASSSGAGDTQYF
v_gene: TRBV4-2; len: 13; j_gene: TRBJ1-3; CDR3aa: CASSQAAANTIYF
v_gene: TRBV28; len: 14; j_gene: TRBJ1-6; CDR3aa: CASSPDRNNSPLHF
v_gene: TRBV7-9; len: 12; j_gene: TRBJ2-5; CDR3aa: CASSFQFETQYF
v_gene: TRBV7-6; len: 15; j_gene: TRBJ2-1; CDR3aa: CASSLSPGPLDEQFF
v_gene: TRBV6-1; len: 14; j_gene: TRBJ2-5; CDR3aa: CASSEGNSQETQYF
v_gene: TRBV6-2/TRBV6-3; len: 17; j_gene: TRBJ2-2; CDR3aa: CASSSLSGRATTGELFF
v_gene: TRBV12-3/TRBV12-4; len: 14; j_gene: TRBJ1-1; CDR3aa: CASSFLEPNTEAFF
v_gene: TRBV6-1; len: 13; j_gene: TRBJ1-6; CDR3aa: CASSVSGQGPAHF
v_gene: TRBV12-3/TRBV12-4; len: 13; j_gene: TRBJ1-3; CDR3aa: CASSKQGFNTIYF
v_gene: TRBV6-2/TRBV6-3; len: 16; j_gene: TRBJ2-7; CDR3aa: CASNPAGLAGRHEQYF
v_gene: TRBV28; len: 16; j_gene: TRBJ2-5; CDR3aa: CASSSRSGGWQETQYF
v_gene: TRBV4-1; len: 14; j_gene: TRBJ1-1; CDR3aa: CASSHAIRGGEAFF
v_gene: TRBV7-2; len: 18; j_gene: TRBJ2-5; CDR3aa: CASSLEKGTARSQETQYF
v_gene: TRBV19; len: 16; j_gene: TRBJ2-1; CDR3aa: CASSIDLDSSYNEQFF
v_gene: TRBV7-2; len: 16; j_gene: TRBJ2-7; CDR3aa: CASSLYASGSGYEQYF
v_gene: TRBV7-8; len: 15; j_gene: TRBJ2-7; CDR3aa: CASSKRDRVRYEQYF
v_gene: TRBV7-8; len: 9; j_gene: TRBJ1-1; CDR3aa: CASGGGAFF
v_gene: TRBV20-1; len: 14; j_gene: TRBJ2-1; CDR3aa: CSASPGTSGNEQFF
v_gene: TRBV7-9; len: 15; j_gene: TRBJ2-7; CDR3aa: CASSLGATRSYEQYF
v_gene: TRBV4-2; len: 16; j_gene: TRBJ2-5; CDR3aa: CASSPAHRGTQETQYF
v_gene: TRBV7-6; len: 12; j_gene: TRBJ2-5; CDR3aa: CASSPRPGTQYF
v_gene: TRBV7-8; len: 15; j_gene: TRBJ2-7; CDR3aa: CASSPRTSGAYEQYF
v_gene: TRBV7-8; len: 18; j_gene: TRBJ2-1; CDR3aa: CASSLANPPSGGANEQFF